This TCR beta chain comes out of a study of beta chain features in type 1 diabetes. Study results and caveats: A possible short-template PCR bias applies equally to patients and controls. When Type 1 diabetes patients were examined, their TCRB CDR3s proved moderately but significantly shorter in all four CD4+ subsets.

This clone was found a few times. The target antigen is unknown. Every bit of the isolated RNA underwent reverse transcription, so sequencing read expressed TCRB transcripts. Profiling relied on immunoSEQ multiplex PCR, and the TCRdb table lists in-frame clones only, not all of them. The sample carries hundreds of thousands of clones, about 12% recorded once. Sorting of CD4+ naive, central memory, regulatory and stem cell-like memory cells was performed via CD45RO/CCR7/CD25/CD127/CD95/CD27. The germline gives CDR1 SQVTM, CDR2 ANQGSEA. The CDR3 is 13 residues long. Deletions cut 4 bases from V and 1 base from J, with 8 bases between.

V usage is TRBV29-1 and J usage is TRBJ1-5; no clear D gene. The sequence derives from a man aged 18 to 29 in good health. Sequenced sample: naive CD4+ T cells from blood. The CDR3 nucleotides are TGCAGCGTTGGCGGAGCCAGCAATCAGCCCCAGCATTTT. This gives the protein CSVGGASNQPQHF.